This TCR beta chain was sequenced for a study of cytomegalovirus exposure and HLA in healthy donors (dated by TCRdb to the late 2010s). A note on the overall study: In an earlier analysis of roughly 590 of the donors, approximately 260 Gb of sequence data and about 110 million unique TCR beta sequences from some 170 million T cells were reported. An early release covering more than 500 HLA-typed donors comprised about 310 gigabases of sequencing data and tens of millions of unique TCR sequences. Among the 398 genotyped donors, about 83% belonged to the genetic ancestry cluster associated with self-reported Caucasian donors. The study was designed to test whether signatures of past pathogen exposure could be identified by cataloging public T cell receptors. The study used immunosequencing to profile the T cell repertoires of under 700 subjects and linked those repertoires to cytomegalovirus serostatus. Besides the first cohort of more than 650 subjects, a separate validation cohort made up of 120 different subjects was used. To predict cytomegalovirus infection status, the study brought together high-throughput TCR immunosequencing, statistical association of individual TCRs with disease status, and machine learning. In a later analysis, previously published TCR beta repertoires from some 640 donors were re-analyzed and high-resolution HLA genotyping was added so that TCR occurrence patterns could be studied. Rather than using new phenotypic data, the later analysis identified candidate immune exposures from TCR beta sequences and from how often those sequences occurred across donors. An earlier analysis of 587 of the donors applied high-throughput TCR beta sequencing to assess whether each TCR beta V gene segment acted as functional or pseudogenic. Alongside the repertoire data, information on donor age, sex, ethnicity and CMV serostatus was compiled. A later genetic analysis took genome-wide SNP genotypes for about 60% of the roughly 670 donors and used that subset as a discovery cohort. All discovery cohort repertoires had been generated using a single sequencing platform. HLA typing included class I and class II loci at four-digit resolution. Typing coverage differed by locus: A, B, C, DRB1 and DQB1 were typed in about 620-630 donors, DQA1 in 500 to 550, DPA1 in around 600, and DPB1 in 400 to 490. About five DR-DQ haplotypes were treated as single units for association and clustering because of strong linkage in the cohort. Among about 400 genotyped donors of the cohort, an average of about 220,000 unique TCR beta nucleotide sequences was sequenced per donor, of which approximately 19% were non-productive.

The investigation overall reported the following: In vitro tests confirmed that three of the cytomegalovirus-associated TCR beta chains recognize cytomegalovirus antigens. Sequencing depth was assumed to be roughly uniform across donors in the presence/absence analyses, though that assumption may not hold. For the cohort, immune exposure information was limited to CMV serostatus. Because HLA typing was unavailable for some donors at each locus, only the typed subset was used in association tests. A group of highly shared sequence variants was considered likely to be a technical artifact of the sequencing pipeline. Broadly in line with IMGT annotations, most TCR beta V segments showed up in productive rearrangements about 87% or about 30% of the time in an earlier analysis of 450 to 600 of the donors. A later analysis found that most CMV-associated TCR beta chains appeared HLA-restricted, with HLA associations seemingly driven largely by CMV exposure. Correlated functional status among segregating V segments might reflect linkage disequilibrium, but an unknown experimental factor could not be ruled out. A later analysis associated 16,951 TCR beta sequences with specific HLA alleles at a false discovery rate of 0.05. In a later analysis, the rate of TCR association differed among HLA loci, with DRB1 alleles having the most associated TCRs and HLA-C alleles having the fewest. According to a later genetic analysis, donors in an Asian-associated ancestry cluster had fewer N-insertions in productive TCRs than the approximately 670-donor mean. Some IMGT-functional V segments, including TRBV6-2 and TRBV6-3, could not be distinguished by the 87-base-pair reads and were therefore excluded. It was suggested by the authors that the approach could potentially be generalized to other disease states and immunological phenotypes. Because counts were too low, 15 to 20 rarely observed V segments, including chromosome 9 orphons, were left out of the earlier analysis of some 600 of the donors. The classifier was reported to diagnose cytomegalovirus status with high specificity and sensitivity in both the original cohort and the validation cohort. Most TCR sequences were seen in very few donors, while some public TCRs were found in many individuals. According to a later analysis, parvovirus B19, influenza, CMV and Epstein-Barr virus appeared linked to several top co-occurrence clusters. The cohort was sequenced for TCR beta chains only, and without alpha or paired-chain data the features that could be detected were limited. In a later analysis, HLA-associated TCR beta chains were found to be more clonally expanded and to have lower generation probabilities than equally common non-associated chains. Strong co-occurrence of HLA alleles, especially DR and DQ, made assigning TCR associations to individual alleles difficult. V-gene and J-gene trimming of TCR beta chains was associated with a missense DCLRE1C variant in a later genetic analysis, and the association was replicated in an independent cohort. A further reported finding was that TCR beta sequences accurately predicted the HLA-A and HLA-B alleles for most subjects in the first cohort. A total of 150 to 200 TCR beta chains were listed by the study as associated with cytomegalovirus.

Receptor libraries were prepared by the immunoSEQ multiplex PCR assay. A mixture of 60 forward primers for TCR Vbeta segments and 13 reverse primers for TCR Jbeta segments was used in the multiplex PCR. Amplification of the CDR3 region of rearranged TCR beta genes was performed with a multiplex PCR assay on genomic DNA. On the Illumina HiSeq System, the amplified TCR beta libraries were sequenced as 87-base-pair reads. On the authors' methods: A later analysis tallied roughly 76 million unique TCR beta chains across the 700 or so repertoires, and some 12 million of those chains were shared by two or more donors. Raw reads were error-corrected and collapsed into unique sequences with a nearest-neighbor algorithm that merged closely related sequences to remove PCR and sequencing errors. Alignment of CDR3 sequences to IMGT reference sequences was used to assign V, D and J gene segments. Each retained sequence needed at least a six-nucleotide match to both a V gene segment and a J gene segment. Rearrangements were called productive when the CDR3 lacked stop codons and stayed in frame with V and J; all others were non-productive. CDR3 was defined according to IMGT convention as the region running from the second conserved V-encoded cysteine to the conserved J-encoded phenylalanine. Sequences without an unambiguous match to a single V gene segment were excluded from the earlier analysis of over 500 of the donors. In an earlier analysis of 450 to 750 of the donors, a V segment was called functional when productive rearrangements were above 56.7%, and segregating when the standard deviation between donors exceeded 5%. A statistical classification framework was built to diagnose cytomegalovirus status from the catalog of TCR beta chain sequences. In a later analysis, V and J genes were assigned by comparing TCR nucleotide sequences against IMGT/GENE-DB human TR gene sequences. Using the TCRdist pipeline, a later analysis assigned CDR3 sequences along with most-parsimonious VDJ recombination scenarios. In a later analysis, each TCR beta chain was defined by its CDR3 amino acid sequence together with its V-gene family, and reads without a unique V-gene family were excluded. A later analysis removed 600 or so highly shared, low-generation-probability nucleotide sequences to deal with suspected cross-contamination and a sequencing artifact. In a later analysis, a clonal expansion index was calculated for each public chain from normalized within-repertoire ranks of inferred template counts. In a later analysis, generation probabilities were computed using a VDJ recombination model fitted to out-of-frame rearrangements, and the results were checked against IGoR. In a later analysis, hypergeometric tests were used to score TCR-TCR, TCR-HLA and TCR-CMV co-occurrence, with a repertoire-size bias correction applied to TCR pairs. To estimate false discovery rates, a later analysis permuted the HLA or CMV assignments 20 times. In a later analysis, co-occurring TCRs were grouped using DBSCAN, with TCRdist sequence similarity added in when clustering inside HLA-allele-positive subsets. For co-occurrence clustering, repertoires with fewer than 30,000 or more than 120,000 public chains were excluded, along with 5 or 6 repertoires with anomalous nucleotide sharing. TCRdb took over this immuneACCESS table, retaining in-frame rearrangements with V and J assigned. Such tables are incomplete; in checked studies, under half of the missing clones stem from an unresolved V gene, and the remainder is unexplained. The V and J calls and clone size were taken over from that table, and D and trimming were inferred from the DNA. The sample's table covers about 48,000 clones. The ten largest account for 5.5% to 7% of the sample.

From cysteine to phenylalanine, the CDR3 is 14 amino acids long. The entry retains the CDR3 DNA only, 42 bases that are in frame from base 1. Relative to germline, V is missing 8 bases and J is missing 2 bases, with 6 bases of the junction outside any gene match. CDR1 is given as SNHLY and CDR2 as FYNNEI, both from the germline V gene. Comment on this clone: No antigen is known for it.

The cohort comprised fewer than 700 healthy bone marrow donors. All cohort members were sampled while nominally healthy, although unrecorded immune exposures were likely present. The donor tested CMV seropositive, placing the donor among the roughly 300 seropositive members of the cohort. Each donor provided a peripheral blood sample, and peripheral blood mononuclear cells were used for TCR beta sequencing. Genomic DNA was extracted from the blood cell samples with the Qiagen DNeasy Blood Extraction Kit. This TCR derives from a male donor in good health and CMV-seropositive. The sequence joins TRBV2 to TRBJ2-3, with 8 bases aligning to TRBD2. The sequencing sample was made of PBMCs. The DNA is TGTGCCAGCTTTAGCGGGGAACTCACAGATACGCAGTATTTT. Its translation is CASFSGELTDTQYF.